One and the same sample provided the 17 T cell receptor beta chains below, sequenced in a study of blood T cell repertoires in COVID-19. Sequencing was performed with immunoSEQ multiplex PCR; in TCRdb, only in-frame clones are kept and a portion is missing. The sample includes about 400,000 clones, approximately 87% of them seen just once. Specimen: PBMCs or T cells enriched from blood (not recorded which). These receptor sequences come from a woman under 40 with acute COVID-19.

The V gene is TRBV7-9, the J gene TRBJ1-1, with D maybe TRBD1 (6 bases). This CDR3 contains 16 residues. Germline V lookup: CDR1 SEHNR, CDR2 FQNEAQ (reference sequence). Trimming took off 4 bases at V and 1 base at J, with 16 bases between the two ends. The CDR3 DNA reads TGTGCCAGCAGCTCGCAGGGGCGAGGGGGGAACACTGAAGCTTTCTTT. Translation gives CASSSQGRGGNTEAFF.

The rearrangement links TRBV7-6 to TRBJ2-5, with D possibly TRBD1 on 6 matching bases. The CDR3 extends over 17 amino acids. Germline V CDR1 and CDR2: SGHVS, FNYEAQ. V was pared by 1 base and J by 2 bases, with 17 bases between. CDR3 coding DNA: TGTGCCAGCAGCTTAGATGGGGCCGGACAGATACAAGAGACCCAGTACTTC. It translates to CASSLDGAGQIQETQYF.

The chain couples TRBV7-9 to TRBJ1-2; possible D gene TRBD1, 6 bases. Germline CDR1 is SEHNR and CDR2 is FQNEAQ (reference sequence). The CDR3 length is 15 residues. The V end lost 5 bases, the J end lost 0 bases, and 13 bases lay between the germline ends. CDR3 coding DNA: TGTGCCAGCAGCCGACGGACAGAATCTAACTATGGCTACACCTTC. Residues: CASSRRTESNYGYTF.

CDR3 bases: TGTGCCAGCAGCCCGTCGCAGGGCCCCTATGGCTACACCTTC. Translating it yields CASSPSQGPYGYTF. The V and J genes are TRBV3-1 (or the pseudogene TRBV3-2) and TRBJ1-2; possibly TRBD1 for D (5 bases). V was trimmed by 4 bases and J by 4 bases, leaving 13 bases between them. This CDR3 contains 14 residues. Germline V gene data show CDR1 as LGHDT and CDR2 as YNNKEL (reference sequence).

A few counts support this clone. The gene calls are TRBV18 and TRBJ1-2, with D perhaps TRBD1 (6 bases). The V gene lost 2 bases and the J gene lost 4 bases, with 11 bases spanning the gap. CDR3 size: 14 residues. Germline assignment: CDR1 KGHSH and CDR2 LQKENI. The CDR3 bases are TGTGCCAGCTCACCAACGGACAGTCCCTATGGCTACACCTTC. As protein: CASSPTDSPYGYTF.

The rearrangement uses TRBV4-2 and TRBJ2-1, with D possibly matching TRBD2 (6 bases). This CDR3 is built from 13 residues. Trimming took off 4 bases at V and 9 bases at J, with 13 bases between the two ends. Germline CDR1 is LGHNA and CDR2 is YNFKEQ. The CDR3 loop reads CASSLPEGREQFF. The CDR3 DNA reads as TGTGCCAGCAGCCTCCCGGAGGGGCGTGAGCAGTTCTTC.

This CDR3 is CASSLINQPRAYEQYF. The CDR3 DNA is TGTGCCAGCAGCTTAATCAACCAACCTCGGGCCTACGAGCAGTACTTC. The chain carries TRBV7-2 and TRBJ2-7; unclear D gene. This CDR3 spans 16 amino acids. Trimming left V 2 bases short and J 2 bases short, with 16 bases between. Germline V CDR1 and CDR2: SGHTA, FQGNSA.

The rearrangement links TRBV12-5 to TRBJ2-7; D not certain. Trimming removed 6 bases from V and 7 bases from J, with 7 bases in between. CDR1 and CDR2 (germline): LGHNT, FRNRAP. The CDR3 totals 10 residues. The CDR3 reads CASGSPEQYF. CDR3 in DNA: TGTGCTAGTGGCTCCCCTGAGCAGTACTTC.

The rearrangement uses TRBV10-3 and TRBJ1-2, with a tentative D call TRBD1 (5 bases). CDR1 is ENHRY, CDR2 SYGVKD, per germline. The V end lost 3 bases, the J end lost 0 bases, and 8 bases lay between the germline ends. CDR3 length equals 14 residues. The CDR3 region is CAISEQAANYGYTF. The CDR3 DNA reads as TGTGCCATCAGTGAACAGGCAGCTAACTATGGCTACACCTTC.

This clone turned up a few times. Other DNA sequences in the same sample also yield this CDR3. V is TRBV7-9 and J is TRBJ1-1, with TRBD1 matching 7 bases. V lost 4 bases to trimming and J lost 1 base; unmatched junction nucleotides: 0. The length of the CDR3 is 13 residues. In germline, CDR1 is SEHNR, CDR2 FQNEAQ (reference sequence). The CDR3 DNA sequence: TGTGCCAGCAGCTGGGACAGGAACACTGAAGCTTTCTTT. Translating gives CASSWDRNTEAFF.

The chain recombines TRBV19 with TRBJ1-1; a weak D match, TRBD1 (5 bases). Trimming took off 7 bases at V and 0 bases at J, with 12 bases between the two ends. The CDR3 is 14 residues long. Germline loops: CDR1 LNHDA, CDR2 SQIVND (reference sequence). The DNA for the CDR3 is TGTGCCAGTACCATGGGGCTGATGAACACTGAAGCTTTCTTT. Its protein is CASTMGLMNTEAFF.

The DNA for the CDR3 is TGTGCCGGGACGAGACAGGGGGCAACCTATGGCTACACCTTC. The encoded protein is CAGTRQGATYGYTF. V gene TRBV30 combines with J gene TRBJ1-2, with 10 bases aligning to TRBD1. V shed 8 bases, J shed 4 bases, and the junction held 10 bases outside the gene matches. The CDR3 contains 14 residues. Germline V lookup: CDR1 GTSNPN, CDR2 SVGIG (reference sequence).

The chain joins TRBV30 to TRBJ1-3; TRBD1 agrees at 9 bases. This CDR3 has 18 amino acids. The trim removed 1 base at V and 0 bases at J, leaving 10 bases unmatched. CDR1 GTSNPN and CDR2 SVGIG come from the germline V gene (reference sequence). The CDR3 region is CAWSGDRDPIFSGNTIYF. For the CDR3, the DNA is TGTGCCTGGAGTGGGGACAGGGACCCTATATTCTCTGGAAACACCATATATTTT.

The chain employs TRBV2 and TRBJ2-5; TRBD2 matches 9 bases. V shed 4 bases and J 5 bases; nucleotides not matched to a gene: 14. The V gene's germline CDR1 is SNHLY and CDR2 FYNNEI. The CDR3 is 17 residues long. The CDR3 loop reads CASSGDLGGGALETQYF. CDR3 in DNA: TGTGCCAGCAGTGGGGATTTAGGCGGGGGGGCCCTGGAGACCCAGTACTTC.

This clone was detected only a few times. The chain uses TRBV24-1 and TRBJ2-2, with D possibly matching TRBD1 (6 bases). The CDR3 contains 16 residues. The germline CDR1 and CDR2 sequences are KGHDR and SFDVKD. V lost 3 bases and J 4 bases, leaving 14 bases between the germline ends. The CDR3 DNA sequence: TGTGCCACCAGTGATATCAGGGGACACTTCACCGGGGAGCTGTTTTTT. Amino acid sequence: CATSDIRGHFTGELFF.

This clone has just one count. The V and J genes are TRBV18 and TRBJ2-7; the match to TRBD1 covers 12 bases. Losses at the gene ends were 6 bases for V and 5 bases for J; bases not matched to a gene: 8. The germline gives CDR1 KGHSH, CDR2 LQKENI. The CDR3 covers 15 residues. The DNA of the CDR3 is TGTGCCAGCTCGCAGGGACAGGGGGCATCGGACGAGCAGTACTTC. Its protein product is CASSQGQGASDEQYF.

This rearrangement joins TRBV5-1 to TRBJ1-1; D is undetermined. This CDR3 has 13 residues. Trimming shortened V by 2 bases and J by 3 bases, and 8 bases separated the two germline ends. Germline V lookup: CDR1 SGHRS, CDR2 YFSETQ. The CDR3 spells CASSLSTDTEAFF. CDR3 coding DNA: TGCGCCAGCAGCTTATCAACGGACACTGAAGCTTTCTTT.